Presented here are 30 T cell receptor beta chains from one specimen sequenced in a study of CD8 T cells in Susac syndrome. Random hexamers primed reverse transcription of roughly 0.5 to 1 ug RNA. From the immunoSEQ multiplex PCR reads, TCRdb called clonotypes with MiXCR, one entry per CDR3 protein. Of just over 150,000 distinct CDR3 sequences listed, approximately 95% were seen once; the top ten hold roughly 0.16%. The sequencing sample was made of CD4+ T cells from PBMCs. All receptors derive from a human donor with Susac syndrome.

This clonotype was detected only once. In DNA, the CDR3 is TGCAGTGCCGCCCAAGGGGGGCGGAATGAAAAACTGTTTTTT. The encoded protein is CSAAQGGRNEKLFF. This chain uses TRBV20-1 with TRBJ1-4; D is possibly TRBD1 (6 bases). The ends were cut back, 6 bases at V and 5 bases at J, with 16 bases in the middle. The CDR3 sequence is 14 residues long. Germline-derived CDR1 and CDR2 are DFQATT and SNEGSKA (reference sequence).

The chain is built from TRBV6-5 and TRBJ2-7, with D maybe TRBD1 (5 bases). This CDR3 is 14 amino acids long. Trimming left V 2 bases short and J 3 bases short, with 11 bases between. Germline CDR1 MNHEY, CDR2 SVGAGI. CDR3 loop: CASSYRDQGYEQYF. For the CDR3, the DNA is TGTGCCAGCAGTTACCGTGATCAGGGCTACGAGCAGTACTTC.

The rearrangement uses TRBV30 and TRBJ2-1; tentatively, D is TRBD2 (5 bases). The V end was cut by 5 bases, the J end by 8 bases, with 19 bases between. CDR1 is GTSNPN and CDR2 is SVGIG in the germline V gene (reference sequence). The CDR3 extends over 14 amino acids. CDR3 sequence reads: CAWRPDWGRDEQFF. In nucleotides, the CDR3 is TGTGCCTGGCGTCCGGACTGGGGTAGGGATGAGCAGTTCTTC.

V is TRBV24-1 and J is TRBJ2-3; D unclear. The CDR3 loop spans 13 amino acids. Germline values: CDR1 KGHDR, CDR2 SFDVKD. V lost 5 bases and J 1 base, leaving 6 bases between the germline ends. The CDR3 sequence: CATSADRTDTQYF. The CDR3 region has the DNA TGTGCCACCAGTGCCGACCGCACAGATACGCAGTATTTT.

CDR3 residues: CASSITGYYEQYF. The CDR3, as DNA: TGTGCCAGCAGTATTACAGGGTACTACGAGCAGTACTTC. The rearrangement links TRBV2 to TRBJ2-7; D is possibly TRBD1 (6 bases). V lost 5 bases to trimming and J lost 3 bases, with 11 bases between them. The germline V gene has CDR1 SNHLY and CDR2 FYNNEI. The CDR3 consists of 13 residues.

V and J are TRBV11-2 and TRBJ2-7; 11 bases match TRBD2. The CDR3 runs to 15 residues. CDR1 is SGHAT and CDR2 is FQNNGV in the germline V gene. The trim removed 1 base at V and 6 bases at J, leaving 5 bases unmatched. The CDR3 nucleotides are TGTGCCAGCAGCTTAGGTGCTAGCGGGGGGAGCGAGCAGTACTTC. Amino acid sequence: CASSLGASGGSEQYF.

The V call is TRBV24-1, the J call TRBJ2-7, with D unclear. Germline CDR1 is KGHDR and CDR2 is SFDVKD. The CDR3 runs 11 residues. V lost 10 bases to trimming and J lost 7 bases, with 13 bases between them. Here the CDR3 DNA reads TGTGCCACACCCCTCCCCGCGGAGCAGTACTTC. This gives the protein CATPLPAEQYF.

V usage is TRBV21-1 and J usage is TRBJ1-5. TRBV21-1 is listed as a pseudogene. The CDR3 covers 16 residues. The CDR3, as DNA: TGTGCCAGCAGCAAACAAACTGATTATAGCAATCAGCCCCAGCATTTT. Residues: CASSKQTDYSNQPQHF.

The gene calls are TRBV20-1 and TRBJ2-3; a weak D match, TRBD2 (5 bases). The CDR3 is 14 amino acids. Looked up from germline, CDR1 is DFQATT and CDR2 is SNEGSKA (reference sequence). The ends were cut back, 5 bases at V and 2 bases at J, with 14 bases in the middle. The DNA for the CDR3 is TGCAGTGCTGGCGAACCGGACTTCACAGATACGCAGTATTTT. Its protein is CSAGEPDFTDTQYF.

The chain employs TRBV6-1 and TRBJ2-3; a possible D gene is TRBD1 (7 bases). Trimming pared 5 bases from V and 4 bases from J, leaving 10 bases between. This CDR3 has 13 residues. Germline loops: CDR1 MNHNS, CDR2 SASEGT. CDR3: CASSSRGADTQYF. In DNA form, the CDR3 reads TGTGCCAGCAGTTCCAGGGGGGCAGATACGCAGTATTTT.

J is TRBJ2-7 and V is TRBV6-2 or TRBV6-3; the D is unclear. Per germline, CDR1 MNHEY and CDR2 SVGEGT. Trimming took 0 bases from V and 1 from J, leaving 10 bases between them. This CDR3 spans 15 amino acids. CDR3 protein: CASSYSIPKSYEQYF. In DNA, the CDR3 is TGTGCCAGCAGTTACTCGATACCAAAATCCTACGAGCAGTACTTC.

V gene TRBV5-1 combines with J gene TRBJ2-5; TRBD1 agrees at 7 bases. Per germline, CDR1 SGHRS and CDR2 YFSETQ. Trimming removed 4 bases from V and 5 bases from J; junction bases left unmatched: 8. This CDR3 comprises 14 residues. The CDR3 nucleotides read TGCGCCAGCAGCCGGACAGGTTTGGGGGAGACCCAGTACTTC. Protein sequence: CASSRTGLGETQYF.

The chain has TRBV18 and TRBJ1-5; D not certain. Germline CDR1 KGHSH, CDR2 LQKENI. The V end lost 2 bases, the J end lost 1 base, and 3 bases lay between the germline ends. CDR3 length equals 13 residues. The CDR3 is CASSPASNQPQHF. Written as DNA, the CDR3 is TGTGCCAGCTCACCAGCCAGCAATCAGCCCCAGCATTTT.

The rearrangement uses TRBV9 and TRBJ2-2; 11 bases align to TRBD2. V gave up 4 bases and J gave up 7 bases; unmatched junction bases: 9. The CDR3 sequence is 16 residues long. Germline lookup yields CDR1 SGDLS and CDR2 YYNGEE. This CDR3 reads CASSPQLAGGLGELFF. The CDR3 coding sequence is TGTGCCAGCAGCCCCCAGCTAGCGGGGGGCCTCGGGGAGCTGTTTTTT.

This chain connects TRBV25-1 to TRBJ1-5, with D tentatively TRBD1 (5 bases). This CDR3 has 14 amino acids. Trimming removed 3 bases at V and 2 bases at J, with 8 bases between. Germline V gene sequence: CDR1 MGHDK, CDR2 SYGVNS. DNA of the CDR3: TGTGCCAGCAGTGAGTGGGGCGGCAATCAGCCCCAGCATTTT. Amino acids: CASSEWGGNQPQHF.

The chain couples TRBV20-1 to TRBJ2-1, with 16 bases matching TRBD2. The V and J ends lost 4 bases and 15 bases, in that order; junction bases with no gene match: 6. Germline V gene lookup returns CDR1 DFQATT and CDR2 SNEGSKA (reference sequence). This CDR3 contains 13 residues. The CDR3 here is CSATGLAGGMPFF. In DNA form, the CDR3 reads TGCAGTGCTACGGGACTAGCGGGGGGGATGCCGTTCTTC.

J is TRBJ2-1 and V is TRBV5-1; D uncertain. The V gene lost 4 bases and the J gene lost 8 bases, with 10 bases spanning the gap. CDR1 is SGHRS, CDR2 YFSETQ, per germline. CDR3 length equals 12 residues. The DNA for the CDR3 is TGCGCCAGCAGCCCTCCGGGCGATGAGCAGTTCTTC. Its protein product is CASSPPGDEQFF.

The CDR3 DNA reads as TGCGCCAGCAGCTTGGGAGTTAGCGGGGGCCAAGAGACCCAGTACTTC. As protein: CASSLGVSGGQETQYF. The chain employs TRBV5-1 and TRBJ2-5; 9 nucleotides agree with TRBD2. With 0 bases clipped from V and 1 base from J, the junction kept 4 bases outside the gene matches. Germline CDR1 is SGHRS and CDR2 is YFSETQ. CDR3 length: 16 residues.

The chain recombines TRBV5-1 with TRBJ2-3; 9 bases line up with TRBD2. Unmatched junction bases numbered 9, after V lost 0 bases and J lost 1 base. The germline CDR1 and CDR2 sequences are SGHRS and YFSETQ. The CDR3 sequence is 18 residues long. In nucleotides, the CDR3 is TGCGCCAGCAGCTTGGTTGGTAGCGGGGGACCCCGCACAGATACGCAGTATTTT. It encodes CASSLVGSGGPRTDTQYF.

The chain employs TRBV7-8 and TRBJ2-7, with no clear D. Germline V gene sequence: CDR1 SGHVS, CDR2 FQNEAQ. CDR3 length equals 14 residues. Trimming pared 1 base from V and 2 bases from J, leaving 9 bases between. CDR3 coding DNA: TGTGCCAGCAGCTTAGACGGGTTAGCCTACGAGCAGTACTTC. It codes for CASSLDGLAYEQYF.

The chain combines TRBV15 with TRBJ1-1; D is unclear. V gave up 0 bases and J gave up 1 base, with 6 bases separating them. The germline V gene has CDR1 LNHNV and CDR2 YYDKDF (reference sequence). The CDR3 covers 14 residues. The CDR3 DNA reads as TGTGCCACCAGCAGAGATCGAGGGAACACTGAAGCTTTCTTT. It specifies CATSRDRGNTEAFF.

V and J are TRBV7-9 and TRBJ2-5, with 7 bases fitting TRBD2. Germline loops: CDR1 SEHNR, CDR2 FQNEAQ (reference sequence). Trimming at V came to 7 bases and at J to 4 bases, leaving 6 bases not matched to a gene. CDR3 size: 13 residues. CDR3 bases: TGTGCCAGCATCCGAGCGGGGAGAGAGACCCAGTACTTC. Residues: CASIRAGRETQYF.

This chain uses TRBV2 with TRBJ2-2; 8 bases fit TRBD1. The germline CDR1 and CDR2 sequences are SNHLY and FYNNEI. J was trimmed by 0 bases and V by 11 bases; bases with no gene match: 5. The CDR3 contains 14 residues. CDR3 sequence: CASRGQANTGELFF. The CDR3, as DNA: TGTGCCTCCCGGGGACAGGCGAACACCGGGGAGCTGTTTTTT.

This chain connects TRBV7-2 to TRBJ2-5; 9 bases fit TRBD2. This CDR3 is built from 16 residues. V dropped 3 bases and J dropped 6; count of bases not matched to a gene: 11. Germline V gene sequence: CDR1 SGHTA, CDR2 FQGNSA. CDR3 DNA: TGTGCCAGCAGCTTGAACTCGGGACTAGCCCTCAAGACCCAGTACTTC. Translating it yields CASSLNSGLALKTQYF. Supplemented by reference TRBV7-2 and TRBJ2-5, the full variable domain reads GAGVSQSPSNKVTEKGKDVELRCDPISGHTALYWYRQSLGQGLEFLIYFQGNSAPDKSGLPSDRFSAERTGGSVSTLTIQRTQQEDSAVYLCASSLNSGLALKTQYFGPGTRLLVL.

This chain links TRBV7-2 with TRBJ2-7; maybe TRBD2 (5 bases). The CDR3 runs 14 residues. Germline CDR1 reads SGHTA; CDR2 reads FQGNSA. V was pared by 0 bases and J by 4 bases, with 10 bases between. The CDR3 nucleotides are TGTGCCAGCAGCTTAGCTGCGAGGGTGTACGAGCAGTACTTC. Protein sequence: CASSLAARVYEQYF.

The chain recombines TRBV20-1 with TRBJ2-2, with unresolved D. This CDR3 is built from 11 residues. Germline lookup yields CDR1 DFQATT and CDR2 SNEGSKA (reference sequence). V was trimmed by 3 bases and J by 7 bases, leaving 6 bases between them. The CDR3 loop reads CSASGLGELFF. Written as DNA, the CDR3 is TGCAGTGCTAGTGGGCTCGGGGAGCTGTTTTTT.

CDR3 in amino acids: CASRAQDRDTEAFF. The DNA for the CDR3 is TGTGCCAGCAGAGCACAGGACAGGGACACTGAAGCTTTCTTT. The genes are TRBV9 and TRBJ1-1, with 8 bases that match TRBD1. The V gene end was trimmed by 5 bases and the J gene end by 3 bases; junction bases not matched to a gene: 6. The CDR3 runs to 14 residues. CDR1 is SGDLS and CDR2 is YYNGEE in the germline V gene. Variable domain in full (rest from reference TRBV9 and TRBJ1-1): DSGVTQTPKHLITATGQRVTLRCSPRSGDLSVYWYQQSLDQGLQFLIQYYNGEERAKGNILERFSAQQFPDLHSELNLSSLELGDSALYFCASRAQDRDTEAFFGQGTRLTVV.

The V and J genes are TRBV20-1 and TRBJ1-5; D is perhaps TRBD1 (5 bases). The CDR3 consists of 13 residues. Trimming took off 3 bases at V and 3 bases at J, with 9 bases between the two ends. Germline V gene sequence: CDR1 DFQATT, CDR2 SNEGSKA (reference sequence). Written as DNA, the CDR3 is TGCAGTGCTAGGGACAACTACAATCAGCCCCAGCATTTT. This encodes CSARDNYNQPQHF.

This sequence joins TRBV19 and TRBJ2-3, with 8 bases lining up with TRBD2. Germline trimming cut 6 bases from V and 1 base from J; bases unmatched to any gene: 3. This CDR3 comprises 14 residues. The germline V gene has CDR1 LNHDA and CDR2 SQIVND (reference sequence). CDR3 nucleotides: TGTGCCAGTAGCTCAGCGGGGGGCACAGATACGCAGTATTTT. As protein: CASSSAGGTDTQYF.

The genes are TRBV12-3 or TRBV12-4 and TRBJ1-2; D gene uncertain. The V end was cut by 2 bases, the J end by 8 bases, with 15 bases between. This CDR3 region has 14 residues. The CDR3 DNA is TGTGCCAGCAGTTTACTGTCACGGGGTCACGGCTACACCTTC. It translates to CASSLLSRGHGYTF.